The source of this T cell receptor (beta chain) is a study (dated by TCRdb to between 2011 and 2013). Relative to germline, V is 3 bases shorter and J is 0 bases shorter, with 9 bases between their ends. The CDR3 runs 14 amino acids, cysteine and phenylalanine included. The DNA shown is the 42-base CDR3, in frame from base 1. The germline V gene sets CDR1 to KGHSH and CDR2 to LQKENI. The run used an Illumina Genome Analyzer IIx. TCRdb reanalyzed the raw reads on its own, using fastp at Q25 for trimming and MiXCR for clone calling, and kept in-frame beta chains. For every CDR3 protein sequence, its rows merge into one entry that carries the most common genes and DNA. The sample yields 12,000 to 15,000 distinct CDR3 sequences; around 32% were counted once. About 16% of the sample belongs to the ten largest clones. This clonotype was seen many times. Its antigen is currently not known. No base qualities exist here, and no much larger clone lies one base off it.

This sequence was found in a human donor. The rearrangement combines TRBV18 with TRBJ2-7; the D gene is not confidently resolved. Sequencing input: blood. DNA sequence: TGTGCCAGCTCACCGGTTAAGAGCTCCTACGAGCAGTACTTC. It translates as CASSPVKSSYEQYF.